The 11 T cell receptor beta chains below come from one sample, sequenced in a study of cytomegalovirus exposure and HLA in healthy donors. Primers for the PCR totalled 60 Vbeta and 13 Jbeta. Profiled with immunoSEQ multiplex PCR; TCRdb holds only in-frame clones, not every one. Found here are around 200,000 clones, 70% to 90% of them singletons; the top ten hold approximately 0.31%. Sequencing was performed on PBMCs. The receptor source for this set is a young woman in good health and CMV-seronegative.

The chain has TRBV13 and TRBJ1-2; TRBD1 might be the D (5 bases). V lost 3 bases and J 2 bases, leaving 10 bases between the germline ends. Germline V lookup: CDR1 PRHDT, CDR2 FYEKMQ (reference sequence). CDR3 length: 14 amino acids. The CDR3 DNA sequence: TGTGCCAGCAGCTTTAGGGGCCTCAACTATGGCTACACCTTC. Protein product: CASSFRGLNYGYTF.

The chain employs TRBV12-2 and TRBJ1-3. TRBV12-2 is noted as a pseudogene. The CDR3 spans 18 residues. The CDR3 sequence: CASPIHWRRSRSGNTIYF. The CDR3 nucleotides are TGTGCAAGTCCCATCCACTGGAGGCGGAGCCGCTCTGGAAACACCATATATTTT.

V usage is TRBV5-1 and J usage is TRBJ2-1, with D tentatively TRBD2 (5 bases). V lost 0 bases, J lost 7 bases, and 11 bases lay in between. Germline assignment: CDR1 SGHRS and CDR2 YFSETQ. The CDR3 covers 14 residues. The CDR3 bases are TGCGCCAGCAGCTTGGGAGGGAGATTGAATGAGCAGTTCTTC. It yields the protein CASSLGGRLNEQFF.

CDR3 residues: CASSFQREWPYNEQFF. In DNA, the CDR3 is TGTGCCAGCAGCTTCCAGCGGGAGTGGCCCTACAATGAGCAGTTCTTC. The V and J genes are TRBV7-9 and TRBJ2-1; 8 nucleotides line up with TRBD2. Trimming took 3 bases from V and 2 from J; bases not matched to a gene: 6. The CDR3 runs to 16 residues. Germline V lookup: CDR1 SEHNR, CDR2 FQNEAQ (reference sequence). Full variable domain (missing parts from reference TRBV7-9 and TRBJ2-1): DTGVSQNPRHKITKRGQNVTFRCDPISEHNRLYWYRQTLGQGPEFLTYFQNEAQLEKSRLLSDRFSAERPKGSFSTLEIQRTEQGDSAMYLCASSFQREWPYNEQFFGPGTRLTVL.

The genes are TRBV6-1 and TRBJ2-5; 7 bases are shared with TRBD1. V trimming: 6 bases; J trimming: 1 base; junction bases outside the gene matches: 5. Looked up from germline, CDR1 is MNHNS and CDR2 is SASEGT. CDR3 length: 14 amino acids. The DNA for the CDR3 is TGTGCCAGCAGCCCCGACAGGGTCCAAGAGACCCAGTACTTC. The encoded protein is CASSPDRVQETQYF.

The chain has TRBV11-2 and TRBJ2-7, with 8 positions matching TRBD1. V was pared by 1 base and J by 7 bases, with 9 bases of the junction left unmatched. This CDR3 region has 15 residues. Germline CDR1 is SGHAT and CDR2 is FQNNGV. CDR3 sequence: CASSLGWAGGGEQYF. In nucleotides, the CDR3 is TGTGCCAGCAGCTTAGGTTGGGCAGGGGGCGGGGAGCAGTACTTC.

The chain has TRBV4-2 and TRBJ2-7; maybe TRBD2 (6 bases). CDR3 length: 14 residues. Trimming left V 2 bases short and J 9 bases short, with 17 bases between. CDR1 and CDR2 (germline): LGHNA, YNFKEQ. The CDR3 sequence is CASSQPGDSIGQYF. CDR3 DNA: TGTGCCAGCAGCCAACCGGGGGACTCGATCGGGCAGTACTTC.

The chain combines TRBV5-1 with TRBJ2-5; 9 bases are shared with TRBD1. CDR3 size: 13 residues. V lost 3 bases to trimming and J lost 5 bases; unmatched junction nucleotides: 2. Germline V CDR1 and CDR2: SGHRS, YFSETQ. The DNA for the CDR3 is TGCGCCAGCAGCTACGACAGGGGGGAGACCCAGTACTTC. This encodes CASSYDRGETQYF.

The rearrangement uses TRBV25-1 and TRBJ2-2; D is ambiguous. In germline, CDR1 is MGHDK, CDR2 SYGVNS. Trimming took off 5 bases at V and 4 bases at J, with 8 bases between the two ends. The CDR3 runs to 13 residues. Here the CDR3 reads CASSISLTGELFF. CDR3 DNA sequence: TGTGCCAGCAGTATTTCCCTCACCGGGGAGCTGTTTTTT.

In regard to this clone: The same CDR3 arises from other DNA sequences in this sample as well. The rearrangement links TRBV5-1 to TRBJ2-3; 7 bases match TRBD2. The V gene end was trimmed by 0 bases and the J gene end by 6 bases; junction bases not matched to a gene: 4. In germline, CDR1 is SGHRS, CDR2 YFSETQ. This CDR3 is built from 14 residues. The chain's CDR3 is CASSLGLAGDTQYF. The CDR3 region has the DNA TGCGCCAGCAGCTTGGGACTAGCCGGTGATACGCAGTATTTT. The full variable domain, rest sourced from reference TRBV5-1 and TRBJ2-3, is KAGVTQTPRYLIKTRGQQVTLSCSPISGHRSVSWYQQTPGQGLQFLFEYFSETQRNKGNFPGRFSGRQFSNSRSEMNVSTLELGDSALYLCASSLGLAGDTQYFGPGTRLTVL.

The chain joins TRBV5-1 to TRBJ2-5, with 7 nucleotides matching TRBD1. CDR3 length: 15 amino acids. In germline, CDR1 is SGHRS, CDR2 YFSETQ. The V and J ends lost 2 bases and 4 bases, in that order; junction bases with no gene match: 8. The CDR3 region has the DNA TGCGCCAGCAGCTTTACAGGGGATTTTCGAGAGACCCAGTACTTC. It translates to CASSFTGDFRETQYF.